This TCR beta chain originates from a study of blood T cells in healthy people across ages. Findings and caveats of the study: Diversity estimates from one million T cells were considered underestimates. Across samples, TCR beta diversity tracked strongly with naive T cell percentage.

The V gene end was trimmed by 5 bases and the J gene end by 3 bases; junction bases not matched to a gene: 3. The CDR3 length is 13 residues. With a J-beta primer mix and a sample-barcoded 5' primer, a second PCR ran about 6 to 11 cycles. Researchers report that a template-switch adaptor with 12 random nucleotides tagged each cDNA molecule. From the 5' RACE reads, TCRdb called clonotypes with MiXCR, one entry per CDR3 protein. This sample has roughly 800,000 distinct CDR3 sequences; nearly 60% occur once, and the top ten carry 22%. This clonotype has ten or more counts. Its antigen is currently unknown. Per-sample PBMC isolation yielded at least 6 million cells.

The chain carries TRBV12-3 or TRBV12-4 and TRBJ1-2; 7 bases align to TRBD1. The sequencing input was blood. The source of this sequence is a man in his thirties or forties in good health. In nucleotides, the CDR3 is TGTGCCAGCAGTCGACAGGGTTACTATGGCTACACCTTC. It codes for CASSRQGYYGYTF.